This T cell receptor (beta chain) was sequenced in a study of shared clonotypes between healthy human individuals. Overall study context: Per donor, CD8 memory used one plate, CD8 naive used two, CD4 memory used three and CD4 naive used three.

Running of the assay took place at deep level. Method: immunoSEQ multiplex PCR; TCRdb's copy keeps in-frame clones and lacks some. The profile shows about 1.1 million clones, approximately 75% of them singletons. Of note for this clone: Antigen: not known.

Into CD45RA+ naive and CD45RA-negative memory subsets, the CD4+ cells were split. The CDR3 runs to 15 residues. Germline lookup yields CDR1 MGHRA and CDR2 YSYEKL. V lost 4 bases, J lost 5 bases, and 4 bases stayed unmatched. Study results and limitations: Across subsets, estimated richness was generally greater for naive than for memory populations.

This sequence joins TRBV4-1 and TRBJ2-1; the match to TRBD2 covers 11 bases. This receptor was identified in a young man in good health. Some clones in this sample may be carry-over from other donors' samples. The sample was memory CD4+ T cells from PBMCs. The subset is: CD45RA-negative fraction. CDR3 loop: CASSRAGLADNEQFF. Written as DNA, the CDR3 is TGCGCCAGCAGCCGGGCGGGACTAGCGGACAATGAGCAGTTCTTC.